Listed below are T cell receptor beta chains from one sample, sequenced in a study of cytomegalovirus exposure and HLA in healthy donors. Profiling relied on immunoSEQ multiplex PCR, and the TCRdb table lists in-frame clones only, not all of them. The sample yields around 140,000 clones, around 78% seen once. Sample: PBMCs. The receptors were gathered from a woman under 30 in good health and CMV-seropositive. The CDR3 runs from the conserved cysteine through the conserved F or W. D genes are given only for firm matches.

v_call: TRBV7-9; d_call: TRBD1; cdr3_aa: CASSSQGSTEAFF
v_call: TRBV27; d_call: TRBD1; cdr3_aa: CASSSSDRGYNQPQHF
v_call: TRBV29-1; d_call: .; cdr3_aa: CSVRALTGGTEAFF
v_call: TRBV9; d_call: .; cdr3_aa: CASSVGGGGFTDTQYF
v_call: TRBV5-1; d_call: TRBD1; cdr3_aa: CASSLYRQGRPYEQYF
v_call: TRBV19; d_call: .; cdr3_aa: CASSPPNRAEAFF
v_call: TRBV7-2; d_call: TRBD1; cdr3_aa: CASSPGGISYEQYF
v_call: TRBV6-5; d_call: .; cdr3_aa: CASKQRGGGYEQYF
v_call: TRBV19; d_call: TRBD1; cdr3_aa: CASANRNRGSGANVLTF
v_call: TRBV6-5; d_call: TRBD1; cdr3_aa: CASSRITGGTDTQYF
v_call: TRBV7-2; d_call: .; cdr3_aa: CASSFPSAEAFF
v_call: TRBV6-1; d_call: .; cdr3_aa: CAIAGEAQEPQHF
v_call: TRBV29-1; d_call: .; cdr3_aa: CSVVSDYGYTF
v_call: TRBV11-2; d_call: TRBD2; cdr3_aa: CASSRGLAGGSTDTQYF
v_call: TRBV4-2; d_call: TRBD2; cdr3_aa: CASSQAAGGAGELFF
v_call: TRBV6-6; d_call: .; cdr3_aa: CASSLDFANEQFF
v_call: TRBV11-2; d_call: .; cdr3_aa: CASSLVAGANEQFF